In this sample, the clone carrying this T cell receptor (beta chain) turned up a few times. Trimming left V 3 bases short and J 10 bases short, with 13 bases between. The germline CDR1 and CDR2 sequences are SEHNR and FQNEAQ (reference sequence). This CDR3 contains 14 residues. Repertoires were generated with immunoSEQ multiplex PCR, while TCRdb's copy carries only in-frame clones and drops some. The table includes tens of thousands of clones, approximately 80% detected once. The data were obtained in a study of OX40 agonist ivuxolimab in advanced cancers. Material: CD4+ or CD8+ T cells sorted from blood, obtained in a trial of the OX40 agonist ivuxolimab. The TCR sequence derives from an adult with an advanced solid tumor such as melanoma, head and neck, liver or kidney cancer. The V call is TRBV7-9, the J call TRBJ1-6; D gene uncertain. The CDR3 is CASSLDRSESPLHF. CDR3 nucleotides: TGTGCCAGCAGCTTGGACCGCTCCGAATCACCCCTCCACTTT.